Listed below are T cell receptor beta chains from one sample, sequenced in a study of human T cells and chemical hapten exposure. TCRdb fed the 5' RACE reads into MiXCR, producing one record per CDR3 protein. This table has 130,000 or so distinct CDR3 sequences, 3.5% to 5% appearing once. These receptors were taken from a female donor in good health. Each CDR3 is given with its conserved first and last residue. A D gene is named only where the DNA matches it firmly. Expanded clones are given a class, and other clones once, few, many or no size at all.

CASSPKGGPSF | TGTGCCAGCAGCCCTAAGGGAGGGCCTTCCTTC | many | TRBJ1-2 | - | TRBV7-9
CASSLSGGVGGYTF | TGTGCCAGCAGCTTGAGCGGGGGGGTAGGTGGCTACACCTTC | few | TRBJ1-2 | - | TRBV5-6
CASSLEVRGQYGYTF | TGTGCCAGCAGCTTAGAGGTGCGGGGTCAATATGGCTACACCTTC | - | TRBJ1-2 | - | TRBV11-2
CASSSGQTTWNSPLHF | TGCGCCAGCAGCTCGGGACAGACCACTTGGAATTCACCCCTCCACTTT | many | TRBJ1-6 | TRBD1 | TRBV5-1
CASSFYRGRIGLNYGYTF | TGTGCCAGCAGCTTTTACCGAGGGAGGATAGGACTAAACTATGGCTACACCTTC | many | TRBJ1-2 | - | TRBV12-3/TRBV12-4
CASSLLGPFSGNEKLFF | TGTGCCAGCAGCCTTCTTGGACCCTTCTCCGGGAATGAAAAACTGTTTTTT | many | TRBJ1-4 | - | TRBV27
CASSFSGRVTDTQYF | TGTGCCAGCAGCTTTAGCGGGAGGGTCACAGATACGCAGTATTTT | few | TRBJ2-3 | TRBD2 | TRBV7-2
CASSESASGNTIYF | TGTGCCAGCAGTGAATCAGCCTCTGGAAACACCATATATTTT | many | TRBJ1-3 | - | TRBV2
CASKRTGGDTGELFF | TGTGCCAGTAAGAGGACAGGGGGCGACACCGGGGAGCTGTTTTTT | many | TRBJ2-2 | TRBD1 | TRBV19
CAWSSGQTLAKNIQYF | TGTGCCTGGAGCAGCGGCCAGACACTAGCCAAAAACATTCAGTACTTC | many | TRBJ2-4 | - | TRBV30
CSAGTEKLFF | TGCAGTGCAGGGACAGAAAAACTGTTTTTT | many | TRBJ1-4 | - | TRBV20-1
CSARTGRGTEAFF | TGCAGCGCTAGGACAGGGAGAGGCACTGAAGCTTTCTTT | many | TRBJ1-1 | TRBD1 | TRBV29-1
CASSLGSGNTEAFF | TGCGCCAGCAGCTTGGGGTCGGGGAACACTGAAGCTTTCTTT | many | TRBJ1-1 | - | TRBV5-1
CASSSSIELNTEAFF | TGTGCCAGCAGTTCTAGCATCGAATTGAACACTGAAGCTTTCTTT | - | TRBJ1-1 | - | TRBV6-5
CASSLETNSPLHF | TGTGCCAGCAGCTTGGAGACTAATTCACCCCTCCACTTT | few | TRBJ1-6 | - | TRBV7-2
CSALDRKKHTDTQYF | TGCAGTGCTCTGGACCGGAAGAAACACACAGATACGCAGTATTTT | many | TRBJ2-3 | - | TRBV20-1
CSARDLETLTLDTQYF | TGCAGTGCTAGAGATCTCGAGACCCTAACCTTAGATACGCAGTATTTT | - | TRBJ2-3 | - | TRBV20-1
CSVGGRHYNEQFF | TGCAGCGTTGGAGGCAGGCACTACAATGAGCAGTTCTTC | many | TRBJ2-1 | - | TRBV29-1
CASSLGRSNSPLHF | TGTGCCAGCAGCTTGGGACGGAGTAATTCACCCCTCCACTTT | many | TRBJ1-6 | - | TRBV4-2
CASSQDLWARGNSPLHF | TGCGCCAGCAGCCAAGATCTTTGGGCCAGGGGGAATTCACCCCTCCACTTT | many | TRBJ1-6 | TRBD1 | TRBV4-1
CASSYQGGGGQVNYF | TGTGCCAGCAGTTACCAAGGGGGGGGGGGCCAAGTGAATTATTTT | many | TRBJ2-3 | - | TRBV6-5
CASSPPSGQGDF | TGTGCCAGCTCACCACCGTCCGGACAGGGTGACTTC | many | TRBJ2-5 | TRBD1 | TRBV18
CASSTSLGADGYTF | TGTGCCAGTAGTACCTCATTGGGGGCTGACGGCTACACCTTC | many | TRBJ1-2 | - | TRBV19
CASSYVYYEQYF | TGTGCCAGCAGCTACGTATATTACGAGCAGTACTTC | many | TRBJ2-7 | - | TRBV11-2
CASSREPTGAYAEAFF | TGTGCCAGCAGCCGTGAACCGACAGGGGCGTACGCTGAAGCTTTCTTT | few | TRBJ1-1 | TRBD1 | TRBV5-5
CASSQAMPVGGTDTQYF | TGTGCCAGCAGCCAAGCGATGCCTGTAGGGGGAACAGATACGCAGTATTTT | - | TRBJ2-3 | - | TRBV3-1
CASSSLQGRTDTQYF | TGTGCCAGCAGCTCACTACAGGGCCGCACAGATACGCAGTATTTT | many | TRBJ2-3 | - | TRBV11-2
CASSALPGQGTSGGLYNEQFF | TGTGCCAGCAGTGCCCTACCGGGACAGGGCACTAGCGGGGGCCTATACAATGAGCAGTTCTTC | once | TRBJ2-1 | TRBD2 | TRBV2
CASSPPAKPYEQYF | TGTGCCAGCAGTCCCCCCGCTAAACCCTACGAGCAGTACTTC | many | TRBJ2-7 | - | TRBV27
CASSYAGAGSYEQYF | TGTGCCAGCAGTTACGCAGGGGCCGGCTCCTACGAGCAGTACTTC | many | TRBJ2-7 | - | TRBV6-2/TRBV6-3
CASSLGDPGAGNTIYF | TGCGCCAGCAGCTTGGGGGACCCAGGGGCTGGAAACACCATATATTTT | many | TRBJ1-3 | - | TRBV5-1
CAISEMDTNSPLHF | TGTGCCATCAGTGAGATGGACACGAATTCACCCCTCCACTTT | many | TRBJ1-6 | - | TRBV10-3
CASSPPGAGGQPQHF | TGTGCCAGCTCACCACCGGGGGCGGGGGGTCAGCCCCAGCATTTT | few | TRBJ1-5 | - | TRBV18
CASSDLGYEQYF | TGTGCCAGCAGTGATTTGGGCTACGAGCAGTACTTC | many | TRBJ2-7 | - | TRBV6-1
CASSGDSGNTIYF | TGTGCCAGCTCGGGGGACAGTGGAAACACCATATATTTT | - | TRBJ1-3 | TRBD1 | TRBV18
CASRPAEAGLYEQYF | TGTGCCAGCAGACCCGCCGAAGCAGGACTCTACGAGCAGTACTTC | - | TRBJ2-7 | - | TRBV28
CASSGGLETQYF | TGCGCCAGCAGCGGGGGGCTGGAGACCCAGTACTTC | many | TRBJ2-5 | - | TRBV5-1
CASSQGGTANYGYTF | TGCGCCAGCAGCCAAGGGGGAACAGCTAACTATGGCTACACCTTC | many | TRBJ1-2 | - | TRBV4-3
CATSDRTGGTDTQYF | TGTGCCACCAGTGATAGGACAGGGGGCACAGATACGCAGTATTTT | many | TRBJ2-3 | TRBD1 | TRBV24-1
CASSLDRSNYGYTF | TGTGCCAGCAGCCTAGACAGATCCAACTATGGCTACACCTTC | many | TRBJ1-2 | - | TRBV7-6
CASNQGNQPQHF | TGTGCCAGTAATCAGGGAAATCAGCCCCAGCATTTT | many | TRBJ1-5 | - | TRBV2
CASSPGLSSGSPLHF | TGTGCCAGTAGCCCGGGACTGTCGTCGGGATCACCCCTCCACTTT | - | TRBJ1-6 | - | TRBV19
CASSSISTSTATSVMNTEAFF | TGTGCCAGCAGTTCTATCTCGACTTCGACAGCCACCTCAGTAATGAACACTGAAGCTTTCTTT | many | TRBJ1-1 | - | TRBV28
CASSPGGLGNQPQHF | TGTGCCAGCTCACCCGGCGGTCTGGGCAATCAGCCCCAGCATTTT | many | TRBJ1-5 | - | TRBV18
CASNTPGARDGYTF | TGTGCCAGCAATACCCCAGGGGCCAGAGATGGCTACACCTTC | - | TRBJ1-2 | - | TRBV7-2
CASSLISGSNSPLHF | TGTGCCAGCAGCCTTATCTCCGGGAGTAATTCACCCCTCCACTTT | many | TRBJ1-6 | - | TRBV11-2
CASSAHNLLITDGYTF | TGTGCCAGCAGCGCTCATAATCTCTTAATTACGGATGGCTACACCTTC | many | TRBJ1-2 | - | TRBV7-9
CASSLAGGGRNTIYF | TGCGCCAGCAGCTTGGCAGGCGGAGGAAGAAACACCATATATTTT | many | TRBJ1-3 | - | TRBV5-1